This T cell receptor beta chain was obtained from a study of PD-1 blockade in classical Hodgkin lymphoma. This CDR3 contains 11 residues. V gave up 5 bases and J gave up 9 bases, with 7 bases separating them. Per the germline V gene, CDR1 is SGHNT and CDR2 is YENEEA. The repertoire was sequenced with immunoSEQ multiplex PCR; TCRdb's copy has only in-frame clones and lacks some. This sample has about 30,000 clones, with around four fifths found just once. Each patient's relapse followed autologous stem cell transplantation, and brentuximab vedotin exposure varied. This clone was recorded once. What it recognizes is unknown. Whole-study results and caveats: By C4D1, CD4+ diversity increased significantly, especially in complete responders. Newly diagnosed patients were said to have less baseline TCR diversity than healthy donors did.

This clonotype was sampled from a human donor with classical Hodgkin lymphoma. This chain links TRBV11-3 with TRBJ1-4; D call uncertain. The sample was peripheral blood mononuclear cells (PBMCs), taken before the second cycle of nivolumab. This CDR3 reads CASSPRKKLFF. In DNA, the CDR3 is TGTGCCAGCAGCCCGAGAAAAAAACTGTTTTTT.